This T cell receptor (beta chain) was retrieved from a study of cytomegalovirus exposure and HLA in healthy donors. Regarding the study as a whole: In a later analysis, DRB1 alleles had the most associated TCRs; HLA-C alleles the fewest. Upon later analysis, HLA-associated TCR beta chains proved more clonally expanded than other, equally common chains. A prior analysis recorded that most TCR beta V segments were productive about 90% or about 30% of the time.

In the PCR, 60 Vbeta and 13 Jbeta primers were used. The protocol was immunoSEQ multiplex PCR, while the TCRdb copy is restricted to in-frame clones and leaves out a portion. This sample's table has roughly 60,000 clones. The CDR3 has 13 amino acids. Germline V lookup: CDR1 SGHAT, CDR2 FQNNGV. The germline V and J ends were trimmed by 2 bases and 5 bases, with 9 bases remaining between them. Note on this clone: Antigen unknown.

The gene calls are TRBV11-2 and TRBJ2-5; a weak D match, TRBD1 (6 bases). Material for sequencing was PBMCs. This sequence was found in a woman aged 18 to 35 in good health and CMV-seronegative. CDR3 nucleotide sequence: TGTGCCAGCAGCTTATACCAGGGGGAGACCCAGTACTTC. This codes for CASSLYQGETQYF.